This TCR beta chain stems from a study of blood T cell repertoires in COVID-19. As for the study in general: The origin of the acute and convalescent COVID-19 samples was the United States, Italy and Spain. The cDNA or gDNA used as material had been derived from T cells, B-cell-depleted T cells, or PBMCs.

Trimming at V came to 1 base and at J to 5 bases, leaving 7 bases not matched to a gene. The CDR3 has 16 residues. Germline V gene sequence: CDR1 KGHDR, CDR2 SFDVKD. Original data processing: Quantification of nucleated cells was approximated via reference gene primer amplification. Assay used: immunoSEQ multiplex PCR; TCRdb lists only in-frame clones, some missing. That table is the source of V, J and clone size, and D and trimming were worked out from the DNA. The table includes some 190,000 clones, 84% detected once. The V call is TRBV24-1, the J call TRBJ2-3; 8 nucleotides line up with TRBD2. The sequence was obtained from a woman aged 70-85 years with active or convalescent COVID-19. The sample was peripheral blood. DNA for the CDR3: TGTGCCACCAGTGATTTCCTTAGCGGGATTCAAGATACGCAGTATTTT. Its protein is CATSDFLSGIQDTQYF.